This TCR beta chain comes out of a study of T cell responses to AZD1222 COVID-19 vaccine. Using immunoSEQ multiplex PCR, the repertoire was profiled, and TCRdb retains in-frame clones only, with some absent. The sample records 110,000 to 150,000 clones, approximately 90% being singletons. Sequencing used peripheral blood, obtained 28 days after the second AZD1222 dose. This receptor was identified in an adult who received the AZD1222 COVID-19 vaccine.

The CDR3 DNA reads as TGTGCCAGCACGTCTAGGGGAGACGGTATTTCAAACTATGGCTACACCTTC. Translating it yields CASTSRGDGISNYGYTF. V gene TRBV5-5 combines with J gene TRBJ1-2; D is perhaps TRBD1 (5 bases). CDR3 length: 17 amino acids. Germline values: CDR1 SGHKS, CDR2 YYEKEE (reference sequence). Trimming removed 6 bases from V and 2 bases from J, with 23 bases in between.